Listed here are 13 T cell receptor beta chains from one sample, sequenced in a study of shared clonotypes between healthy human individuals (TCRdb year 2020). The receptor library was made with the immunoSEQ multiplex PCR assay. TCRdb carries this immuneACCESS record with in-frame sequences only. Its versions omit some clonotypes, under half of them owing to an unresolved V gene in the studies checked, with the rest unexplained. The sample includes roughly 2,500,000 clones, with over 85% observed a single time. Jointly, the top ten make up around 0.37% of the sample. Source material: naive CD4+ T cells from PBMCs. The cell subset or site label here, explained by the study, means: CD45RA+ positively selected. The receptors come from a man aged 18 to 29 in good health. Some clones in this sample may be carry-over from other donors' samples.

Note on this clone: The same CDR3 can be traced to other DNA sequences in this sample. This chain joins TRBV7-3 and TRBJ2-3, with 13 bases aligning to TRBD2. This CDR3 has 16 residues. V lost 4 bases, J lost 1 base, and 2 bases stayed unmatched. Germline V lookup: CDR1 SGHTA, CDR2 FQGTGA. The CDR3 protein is CASSSGLAGGTDTQYF. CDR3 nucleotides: TGTGCCAGCAGCTCTGGACTAGCGGGAGGCACAGATACGCAGTATTTT. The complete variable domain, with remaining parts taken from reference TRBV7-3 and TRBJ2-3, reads GAGVSQTPSNKVTEKGKYVELRCDPISGHTALYWYRQSLGQGPEFLIYFQGTGAADDSGLPNDRFFAVRPEGSVSTLKIQRTERGDSAVYLCASSSGLAGGTDTQYFGPGTRLTVL.

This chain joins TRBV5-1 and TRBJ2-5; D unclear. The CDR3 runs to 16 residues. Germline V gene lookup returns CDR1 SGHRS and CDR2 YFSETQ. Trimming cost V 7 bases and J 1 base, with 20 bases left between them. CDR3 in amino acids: CASSKSGQRVQETQYF. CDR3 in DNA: TGCGCCAGCTCAAAGTCGGGTCAGAGAGTCCAAGAGACCCAGTACTTC.

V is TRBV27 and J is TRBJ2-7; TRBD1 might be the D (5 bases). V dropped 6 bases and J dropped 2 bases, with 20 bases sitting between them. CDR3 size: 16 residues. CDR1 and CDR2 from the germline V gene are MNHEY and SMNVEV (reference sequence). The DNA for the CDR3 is TGTGCCAGCAGCCGTGGCAGGGCTACCCATGCCTACGAGCAGTACTTC. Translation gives CASSRGRATHAYEQYF.

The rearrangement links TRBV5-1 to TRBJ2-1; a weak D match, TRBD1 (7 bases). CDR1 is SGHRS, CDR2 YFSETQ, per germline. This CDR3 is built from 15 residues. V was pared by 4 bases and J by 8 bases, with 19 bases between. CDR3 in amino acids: CASSRGLRGADEQFF. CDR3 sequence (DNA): TGCGCCAGCAGCAGGGGACTCAGGGGGGCGGATGAGCAGTTCTTC.

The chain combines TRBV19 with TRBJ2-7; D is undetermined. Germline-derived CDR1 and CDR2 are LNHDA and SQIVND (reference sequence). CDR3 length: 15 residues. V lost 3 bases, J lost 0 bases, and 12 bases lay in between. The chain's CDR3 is CASSILKGSSYEQYF. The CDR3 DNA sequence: TGTGCCAGTAGTATCTTAAAAGGAAGCTCCTACGAGCAGTACTTC.

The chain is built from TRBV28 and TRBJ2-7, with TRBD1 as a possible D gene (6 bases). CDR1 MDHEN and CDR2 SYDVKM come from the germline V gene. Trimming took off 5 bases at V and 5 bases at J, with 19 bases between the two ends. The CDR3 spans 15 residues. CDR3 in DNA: TGTGCCAGCAGTCCCACGGGGCAGGGGATGAACGAGCAGTACTTC. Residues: CASSPTGQGMNEQYF.

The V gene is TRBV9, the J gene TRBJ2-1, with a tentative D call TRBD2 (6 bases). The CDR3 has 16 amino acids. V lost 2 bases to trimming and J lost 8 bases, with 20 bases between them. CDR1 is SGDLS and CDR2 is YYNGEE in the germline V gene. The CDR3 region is CASSVSLDNPGDEQFF. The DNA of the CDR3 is TGTGCCAGCAGCGTCAGCTTAGACAACCCGGGGGATGAGCAGTTCTTC.

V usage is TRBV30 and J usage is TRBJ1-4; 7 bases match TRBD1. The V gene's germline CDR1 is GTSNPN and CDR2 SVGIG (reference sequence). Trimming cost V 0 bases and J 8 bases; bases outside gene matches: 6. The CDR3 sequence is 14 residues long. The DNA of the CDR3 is TGTGCCTGGAGTGTACAGGCAGGGGGGGAAAAACTGTTTTTT. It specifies CAWSVQAGGEKLFF.

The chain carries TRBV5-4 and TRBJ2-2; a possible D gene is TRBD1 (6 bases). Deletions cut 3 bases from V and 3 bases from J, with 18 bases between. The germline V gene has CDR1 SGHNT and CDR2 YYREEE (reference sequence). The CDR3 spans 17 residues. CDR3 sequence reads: CASSSSVFPGDTGELFF. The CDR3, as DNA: TGTGCCAGCAGCTCCTCGGTCTTTCCAGGGGACACCGGGGAGCTGTTTTTT.

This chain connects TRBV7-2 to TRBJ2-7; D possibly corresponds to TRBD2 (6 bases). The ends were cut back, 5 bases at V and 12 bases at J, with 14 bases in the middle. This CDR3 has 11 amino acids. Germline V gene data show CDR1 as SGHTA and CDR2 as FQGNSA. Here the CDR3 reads CASSTAGLLYF. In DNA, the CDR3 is TGTGCCAGCAGCACGGCCGGACTACTGTACTTC.

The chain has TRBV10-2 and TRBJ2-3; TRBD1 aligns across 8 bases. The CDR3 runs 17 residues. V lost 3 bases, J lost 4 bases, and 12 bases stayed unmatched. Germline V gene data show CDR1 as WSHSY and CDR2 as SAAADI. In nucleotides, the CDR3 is TGCGCCAGCAGTGACCTCCAGGGGGCGCAGGAAGCAGATACGCAGTATTTT. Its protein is CASSDLQGAQEADTQYF.

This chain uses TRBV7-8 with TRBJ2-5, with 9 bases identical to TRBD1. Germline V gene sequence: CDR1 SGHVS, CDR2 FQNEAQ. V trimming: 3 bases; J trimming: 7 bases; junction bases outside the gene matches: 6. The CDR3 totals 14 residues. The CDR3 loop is CASSLGQGEGTQYF. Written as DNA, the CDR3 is TGTGCCAGCAGCTTGGGACAGGGCGAAGGGACCCAGTACTTC.

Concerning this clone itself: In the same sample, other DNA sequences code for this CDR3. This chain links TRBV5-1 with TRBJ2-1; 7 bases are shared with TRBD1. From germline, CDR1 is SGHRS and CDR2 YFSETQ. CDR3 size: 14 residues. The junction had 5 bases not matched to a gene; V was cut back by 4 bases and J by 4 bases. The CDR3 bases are TGCGCCAGCAGCGTCGGGACAGTTTACAATGAGCAGTTCTTC. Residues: CASSVGTVYNEQFF.